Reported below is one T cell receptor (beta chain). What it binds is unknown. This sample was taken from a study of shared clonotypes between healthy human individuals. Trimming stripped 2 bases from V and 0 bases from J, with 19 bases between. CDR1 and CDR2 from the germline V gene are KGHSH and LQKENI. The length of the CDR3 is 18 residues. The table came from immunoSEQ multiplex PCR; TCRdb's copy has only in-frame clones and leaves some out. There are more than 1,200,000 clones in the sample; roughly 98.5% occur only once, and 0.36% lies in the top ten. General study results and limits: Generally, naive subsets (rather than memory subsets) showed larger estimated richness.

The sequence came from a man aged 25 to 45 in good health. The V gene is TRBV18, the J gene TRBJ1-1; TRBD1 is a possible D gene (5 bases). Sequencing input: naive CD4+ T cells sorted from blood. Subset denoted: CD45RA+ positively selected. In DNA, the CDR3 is TGTGCCAGCTCACCAAAAATCAGTTCGGGGGACCTGAACACTGAAGCTTTCTTT. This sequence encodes CASSPKISSGDLNTEAFF.